A selection of T cell receptor beta chains follows, all from one sample in a study of T cells in Graves' hyperthyroidism and ophthalmopathy. MiXCR, applied by TCRdb to the multiplex PCR reads, yields one record per CDR3 protein. The sample lists under 700,000 distinct CDR3 sequences, more than 45% occurring once. Sequenced material: peripheral blood or thyroid tissue (not recorded which). These receptors were collected from a woman aged 18-35 years with Graves' hyperthyroidism. The CDR3 runs from the conserved cysteine through the conserved F or W. D genes are given only for firm matches. Where a row states a size, it is once, few, many or the class of an expanded clone; other rows omit it.

TRBV7-6	TRBJ1-1	once	.	CATSRGTAEAFF	TGTGCCACCAGCAGAGGGACGGCTGAAGCTTTCTTT
TRBV10-3	TRBJ2-2	.	TRBD2	CAISVTGTSVNTGELFF	TGTGCCATCAGTGTTACCGGGACTAGCGTTAACACCGGGGAGCTGTTTTTT
TRBV10-3	TRBJ2-5	.	.	CAISESRGAQETQYF	TGTGCCATCAGTGAGTCCCGGGGGGCTCAAGAGACCCAGTACTTC
TRBV24-1	TRBJ1-5	few	TRBD1	CATSDTDREGQPQHF	TGTGCCACCAGTGACACGGACAGGGAGGGTCAGCCCCAGCATTTT
TRBV7-2	TRBJ2-7	.	TRBD2	CASSPTSAHSYEQYF	TGTGCCAGCAGCCCAACTAGCGCTCACTCCTACGAGCAGTACTTC
TRBV7-2	TRBJ2-5	.	TRBD2	CASSNLAGVAETQYF	TGTGCCAGCAGCAACCTAGCGGGAGTTGCAGAGACCCAGTACTTC
TRBV25-1	TRBJ2-5	many	TRBD2	CASSEYWSSGAQETQYF	TGTGCCAGCAGTGAATATTGGTCTAGCGGGGCCCAAGAGACCCAGTACTTC
TRBV20-1	TRBJ1-2	.	TRBD1	CSAFTAGQGYGYTF	TGCAGTGCTTTCACCGCGGGACAGGGGTATGGCTACACCTTC
TRBV5-1	TRBJ1-5	.	.	CASSPDNSNQPQHF	TGCGCCAGCAGCCCTGACAATAGCAATCAGCCCCAGCATTTT
TRBV7-3	TRBJ2-2	.	TRBD2	CASSQGLAPNTGELFF	TGCGCCAGCAGCCAAGGACTAGCACCGAACACCGGGGAGCTGTTTTTT
TRBV10-3	TRBJ2-2	few	.	CAISGSGPGELFF	TGTGCCATCAGTGGAAGCGGCCCCGGGGAGCTGTTTTTT
TRBV19	TRBJ1-2	few	.	CASSIGQTAGYTF	TGTGCCAGTAGTATAGGACAGACGGCTGGCTACACCTTC
TRBV7-9	TRBJ2-7	.	.	CASSRRSEQYF	TGTGCCAGCAGCCGCCGTTCCGAGCAGTACTTC
TRBV7-8	TRBJ2-7	.	.	CASSLAGASGYEQYF	TGTGCCAGCAGCTTGGCGGGGGCATCAGGCTACGAGCAGTACTTC
TRBV14	TRBJ1-1	.	.	CASSQEMGTNEAFF	TGTGCCAGCAGCCAAGAGATGGGAACTAATGAAGCTTTCTTT
TRBV4-3	TRBJ1-2	few	.	CASSQDHVGYTF	TGCGCCAGCAGCCAAGATCACGTGGGCTACACCTTC
TRBV6-6	TRBJ2-5	many	.	CASSLTEGQETQYF	TGTGCCAGCAGTCTCACGGAGGGTCAAGAGACCCAGTACTTC
TRBV10-3	TRBJ1-2	many	TRBD1	CAISGQGAYNYGYTF	TGTGCCATCAGTGGGCAGGGGGCGTATAACTATGGCTACACCTTC
TRBV5-1	TRBJ1-1	.	.	CASSLVDGFGRAEAFF	TGCGCCAGCAGCTTGGTGGACGGTTTTGGTCGCGCTGAAGCTTTCTTT
TRBV10-3	TRBJ2-7	.	.	CATSEGVLGGSTYEQYF	TGTGCCACCAGTGAGGGGGTTTTGGGAGGTTCAACCTACGAGCAGTACTTC
TRBV20-1	TRBJ1-3	.	TRBD1	CSARRTGQNTIYF	TGCAGTGCTAGAAGGACAGGTCAAAACACCATATATTTT
TRBV20-1	TRBJ1-5	.	.	CSAPPANSNQPQHF	TGCAGTGCCCCGCCTGCCAATAGCAATCAGCCCCAGCATTTT
TRBV24-1	TRBJ2-5	.	TRBD1	CATSDPERTGEETQYF	TGTGCCACCAGTGATCCGGAACGGACAGGGGAGGAGACCCAGTACTTC
TRBV7-8	TRBJ2-7	.	.	CASSQVGADYEQYF	TGCGCCAGCAGCCAAGTAGGGGCCGACTACGAGCAGTACTTT
TRBV7-2	TRBJ2-5	.	.	CASSTPYRDRETQYF	TGTGCCAGTAGTACACCATACAGGGATAGGGAGACCCAGTACTTC
TRBV7-9	TRBJ2-5	once	TRBD1	CASSNRDRGLETQYF	TGTGCCAGCAGCAACCGGGACAGGGGGTTGGAGACCCAGTACTTC
TRBV2	TRBJ1-2	once	.	CASSEARQSYGYIF	TGTGCCAGCAGTGAAGCGAGACAGAGCTATGGCTACATCTTC
TRBV5-1	TRBJ1-2	.	.	CASSLDGPANYGYTF	TGCGCCAGCAGCTTGGATGGACCGGCTAACTATGGCTACACCTTC
TRBV6-4	TRBJ1-2	.	.	CASSDEGPGYTF	TGTGCCAGCAGTGACGAGGGGCCTGGCTACACCTTC
TRBV5-1	TRBJ2-1	.	TRBD2	CASSLAGEARNEQFF	TGCGCCAGCAGCCTAGCGGGAGAGGCGAGGAATGAGCAGTTCTTC
TRBV15	TRBJ2-3	.	TRBD2	CATSRRKAGEKVDTQYF	TGTGCCACCAGCAGACGTAAAGCGGGAGAGAAGGTAGATACGCAGTATTTT
TRBV5-1	TRBJ2-7	.	.	CASSPGEDRKEQYF	TGCGCCAGCAGTCCCGGGGAAGACCGTAAAGAGCAGTACTTC
TRBV7-8	TRBJ1-2	many	.	CASSLVRTADYGYTF	TGTGCCAGCAGCTTGGTAAGGACGGCAGACTATGGCTACACCTTC
TRBV5-1	TRBJ1-1	.	.	CASSLGVNPEAFF	TGCGCCAGCAGCTTGGGGGTAAATCCCGAGGCTTTCTTT
TRBV7-9	TRBJ1-1	few	.	CASSLVWGKDTEAFF	TGTGCCAGCAGCTTGGTGTGGGGGAAGGATACTGAAGCTTTCTTT
TRBV10-2	TRBJ1-5	.	.	CASRSGRSNQPQHF	TGCGCCAGCAGATCCGGACGTAGCAATCAGCCCCAGCATTTT
TRBV29-1	TRBJ1-1	.	.	CSIENTEAFF	TGCAGCATTGAGAACACTGAAGCTTTCTTT
TRBV5-1	TRBJ1-6	few	.	CASRDSSNSPLHF	TGCGCCAGCAGGGACAGTTCTAATTCACCCCTCCACTTT
TRBV12-3/TRBV12-4	TRBJ1-2	.	.	CASRGTGIDGHTF	TGTGCCAGCAGGGGAACAGGGATCGATGGCCACACCTTC
TRBV2	TRBJ2-5	many	.	CASSGLARGETQYF	TGTGCCAGCAGTGGGCTAGCGCGTGGGGAGACCCAGTACTTC
TRBV10-3	TRBJ1-4	.	.	CATRAEGSRDEKLFF	TGTGCCACCCGTGCGGAAGGGAGTCGGGATGAAAAACTGTTTTTT
TRBV7-9	TRBJ1-4	many	.	CASSWEDEKLFF	TGTGCCAGCAGCTGGGAGGATGAAAAACTGTTTTTT
TRBV2	TRBJ1-1	many	.	CASSGQRNTEAFF	TGTGCCAGCAGCGGACAGCGTAACACTGAAGCTTTCTTT
TRBV10-3	TRBJ1-6	.	.	CAISDGGVNSPLHF	TGTGCCATCAGTGATGGGGGCGTCAATTCACCCCTCCACTTT
TRBV29-1	TRBJ1-1	.	.	CSVSGAQTEAFF	TGCAGCGTATCTGGGGCGCAGACTGAAGCTTTCTTT
TRBV24-1	TRBJ1-5	many	.	CATSSGLTQPQHF	TGTGCCACCAGTAGCGGGTTAACTCAGCCCCAGCATTTT